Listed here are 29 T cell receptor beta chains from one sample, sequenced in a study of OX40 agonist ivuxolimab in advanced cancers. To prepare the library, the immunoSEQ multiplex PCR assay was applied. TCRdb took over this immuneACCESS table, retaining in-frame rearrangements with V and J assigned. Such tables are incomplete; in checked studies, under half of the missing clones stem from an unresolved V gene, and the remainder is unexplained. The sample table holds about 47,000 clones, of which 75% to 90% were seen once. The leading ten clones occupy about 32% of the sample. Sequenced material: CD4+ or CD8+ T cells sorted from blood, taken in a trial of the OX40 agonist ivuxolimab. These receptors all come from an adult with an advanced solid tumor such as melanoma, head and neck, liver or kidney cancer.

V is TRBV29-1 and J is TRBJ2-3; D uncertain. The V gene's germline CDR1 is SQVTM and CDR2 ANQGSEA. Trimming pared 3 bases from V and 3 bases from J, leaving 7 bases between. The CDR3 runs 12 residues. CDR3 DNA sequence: TGCAGCGTTGATTATGCGACAGATACGCAGTATTTT. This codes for CSVDYATDTQYF.

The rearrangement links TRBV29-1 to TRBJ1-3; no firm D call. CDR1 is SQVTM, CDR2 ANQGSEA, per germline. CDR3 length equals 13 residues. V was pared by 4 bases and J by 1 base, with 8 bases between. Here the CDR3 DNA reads TGCAGCGTTGCGGGTAGATCTGGAAACACCATATATTTT. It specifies CSVAGRSGNTIYF.

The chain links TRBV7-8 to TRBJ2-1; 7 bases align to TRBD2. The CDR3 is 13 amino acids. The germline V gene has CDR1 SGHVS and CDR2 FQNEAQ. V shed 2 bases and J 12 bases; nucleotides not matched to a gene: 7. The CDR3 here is CASSLTTLAAQFF. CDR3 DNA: TGTGCCAGCAGCTTAACCACTCTAGCGGCGCAGTTCTTC.

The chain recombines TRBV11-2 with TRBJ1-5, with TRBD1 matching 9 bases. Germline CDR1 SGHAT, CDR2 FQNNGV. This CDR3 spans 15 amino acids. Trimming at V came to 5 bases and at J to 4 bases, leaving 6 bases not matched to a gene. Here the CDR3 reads CASSPLGTGNQPQHF. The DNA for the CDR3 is TGTGCCAGCAGCCCCCTCGGGACAGGGAATCAGCCCCAGCATTTT. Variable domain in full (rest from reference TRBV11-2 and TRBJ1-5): EAGVAQSPRYKIIEKRQSVAFWCNPISGHATLYWYQQILGQGPKLLIQFQNNGVVDDSQLPKDRFSAERLKGVDSTLKIQPAKLEDSAVYLCASSPLGTGNQPQHFGDGTRLSIL.

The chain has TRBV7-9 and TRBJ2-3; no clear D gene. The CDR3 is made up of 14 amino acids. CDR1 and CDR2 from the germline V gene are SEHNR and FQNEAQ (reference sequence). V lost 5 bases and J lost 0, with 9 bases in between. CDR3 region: CASSPAYSTDTQYF. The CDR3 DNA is TGTGCCAGCAGCCCGGCCTATAGCACAGATACGCAGTATTTT. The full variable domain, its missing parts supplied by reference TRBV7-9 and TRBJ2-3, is DTGVSQNPRHKITKRGQNVTFRCDPISEHNRLYWYRQTLGQGPEFLTYFQNEAQLEKSRLLSDRFSAERPKGSFSTLEIQRTEQGDSAMYLCASSPAYSTDTQYFGPGTRLTVL.

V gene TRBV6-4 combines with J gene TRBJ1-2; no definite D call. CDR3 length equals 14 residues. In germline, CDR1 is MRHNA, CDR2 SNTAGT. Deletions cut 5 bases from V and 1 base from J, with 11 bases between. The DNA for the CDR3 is TGTGCCAGCAGTCCTGACACGGTTAACTATGGCTACACCTTC. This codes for CASSPDTVNYGYTF.

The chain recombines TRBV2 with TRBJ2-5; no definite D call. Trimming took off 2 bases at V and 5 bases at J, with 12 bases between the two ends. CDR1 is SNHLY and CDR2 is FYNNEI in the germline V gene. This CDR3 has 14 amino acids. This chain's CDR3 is CASSESFARETQYF. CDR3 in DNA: TGTGCCAGCAGTGAATCTTTCGCGCGGGAGACCCAGTACTTC. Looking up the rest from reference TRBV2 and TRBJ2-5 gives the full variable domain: EPEVTQTPSHQVTQMGQEVILRCVPISNHLYFYWYRQILGQKVEFLVSFYNNEISEKSEIFDDQFSVERPDGSNFTLKIRSTKLEDSAMYFCASSESFARETQYFGPGTRLLVL.

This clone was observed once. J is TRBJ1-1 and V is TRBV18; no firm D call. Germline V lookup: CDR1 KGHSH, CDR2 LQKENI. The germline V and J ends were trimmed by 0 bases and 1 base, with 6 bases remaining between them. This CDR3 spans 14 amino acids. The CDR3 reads CASSPPNGNTEAFF. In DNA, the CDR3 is TGTGCCAGCTCACCACCCAATGGGAACACTGAAGCTTTCTTT.

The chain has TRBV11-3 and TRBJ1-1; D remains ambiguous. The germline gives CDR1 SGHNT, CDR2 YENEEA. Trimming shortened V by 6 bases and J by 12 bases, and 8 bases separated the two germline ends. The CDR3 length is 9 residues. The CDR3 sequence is CASSLCPFF. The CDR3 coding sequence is TGTGCCAGCAGTCTATGCCCTTTCTTT.

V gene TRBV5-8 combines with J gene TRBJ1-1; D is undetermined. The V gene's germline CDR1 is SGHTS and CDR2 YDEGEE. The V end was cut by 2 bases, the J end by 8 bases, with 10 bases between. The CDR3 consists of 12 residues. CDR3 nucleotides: TGTGCCAGCAGCTTTATAGGCAGCGAAGCTTTCTTT. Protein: CASSFIGSEAFF. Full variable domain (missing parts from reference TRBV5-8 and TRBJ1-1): EAGVTQSPTHLIKTRGQQATLRCSPISGHTSVYWYQQALGLGLQFLLWYDEGEERNRGNFPPRFSGRQFPNYSSELNVNALELEDSALYLCASSFIGSEAFFGQGTRLTVV.

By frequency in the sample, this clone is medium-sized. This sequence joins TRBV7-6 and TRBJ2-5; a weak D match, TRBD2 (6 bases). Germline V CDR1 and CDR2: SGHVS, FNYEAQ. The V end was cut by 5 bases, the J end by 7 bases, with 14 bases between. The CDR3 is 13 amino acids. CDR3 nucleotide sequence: TGTGCCAGCAGCCCGGAGGAGGGAGGGACCCAGTACTTC. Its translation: CASSPEEGGTQYF.

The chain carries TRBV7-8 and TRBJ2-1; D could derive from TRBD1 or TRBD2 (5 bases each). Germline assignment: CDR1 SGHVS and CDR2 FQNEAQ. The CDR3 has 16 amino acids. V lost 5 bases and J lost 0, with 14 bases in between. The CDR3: CASSPGTMSSYNEQFF. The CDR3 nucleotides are TGTGCCAGCAGCCCGGGGACGATGAGCTCCTACAATGAGCAGTTCTTC.

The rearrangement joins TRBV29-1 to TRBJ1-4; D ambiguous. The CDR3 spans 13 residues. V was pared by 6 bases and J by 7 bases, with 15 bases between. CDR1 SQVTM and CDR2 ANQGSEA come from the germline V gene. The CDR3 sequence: CSVRRLEGEKLFF. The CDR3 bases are TGCAGCGTGAGACGGCTGGAAGGTGAAAAACTGTTTTTT.

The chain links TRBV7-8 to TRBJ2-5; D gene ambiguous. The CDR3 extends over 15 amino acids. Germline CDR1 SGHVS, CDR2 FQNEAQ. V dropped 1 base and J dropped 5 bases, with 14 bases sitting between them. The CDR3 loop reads CASSLVDLTWETQYF. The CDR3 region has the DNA TGTGCCAGCAGCTTAGTGGATCTAACCTGGGAGACCCAGTACTTC.

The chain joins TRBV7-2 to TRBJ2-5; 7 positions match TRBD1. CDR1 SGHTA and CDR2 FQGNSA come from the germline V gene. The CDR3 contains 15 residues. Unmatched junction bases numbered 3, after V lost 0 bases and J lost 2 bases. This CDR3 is CASSLASTGQETQYF. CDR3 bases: TGTGCCAGCAGCTTAGCTTCGACAGGGCAAGAGACCCAGTACTTC.

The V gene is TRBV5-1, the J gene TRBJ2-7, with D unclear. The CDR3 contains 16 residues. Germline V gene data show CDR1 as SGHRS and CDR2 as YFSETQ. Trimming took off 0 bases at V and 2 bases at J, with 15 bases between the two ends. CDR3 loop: CASSLVRTAGTYEQYF. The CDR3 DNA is TGCGCCAGCAGCTTGGTTCGAACAGCAGGAACCTACGAGCAGTACTTC. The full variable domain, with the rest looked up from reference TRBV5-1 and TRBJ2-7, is KAGVTQTPRYLIKTRGQQVTLSCSPISGHRSVSWYQQTPGQGLQFLFEYFSETQRNKGNFPGRFSGRQFSNSRSEMNVSTLELGDSALYLCASSLVRTAGTYEQYFGPGTRLTVT.

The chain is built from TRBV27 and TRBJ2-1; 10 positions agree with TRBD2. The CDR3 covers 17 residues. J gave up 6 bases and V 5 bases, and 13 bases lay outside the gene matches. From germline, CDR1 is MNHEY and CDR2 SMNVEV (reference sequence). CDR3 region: CASSESGGAYDFNEQFF. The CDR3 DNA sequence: TGTGCCAGCAGTGAAAGCGGGGGGGCTTACGATTTCAATGAGCAGTTCTTC.

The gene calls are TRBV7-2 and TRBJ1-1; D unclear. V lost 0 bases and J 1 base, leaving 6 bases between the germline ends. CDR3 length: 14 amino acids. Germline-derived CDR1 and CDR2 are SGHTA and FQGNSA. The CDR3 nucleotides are TGTGCCAGCAGCTTAGCTGGGCAGAACACTGAAGCTTTCTTT. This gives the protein CASSLAGQNTEAFF.

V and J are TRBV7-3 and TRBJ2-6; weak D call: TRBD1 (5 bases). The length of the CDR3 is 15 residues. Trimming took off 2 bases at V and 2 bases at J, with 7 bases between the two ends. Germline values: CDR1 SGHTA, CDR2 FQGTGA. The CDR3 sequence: CASSLGRAGANVLTF. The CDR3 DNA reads TGTGCCAGCAGCTTAGGCAGGGCTGGGGCCAACGTCCTGACTTTC.

This CDR3 is CASSIIGLADTDTQYF. In DNA, the CDR3 is TGTGCCAGTAGTATAATAGGACTAGCGGACACAGATACGCAGTATTTT. This rearrangement joins TRBV19 to TRBJ2-3; TRBD2 matches at 10 bases. Germline V gene sequence: CDR1 LNHDA, CDR2 SQIVND (reference sequence). CDR3 length equals 16 residues. The V gene end was trimmed by 2 bases and the J gene end by 2 bases; junction bases not matched to a gene: 4.

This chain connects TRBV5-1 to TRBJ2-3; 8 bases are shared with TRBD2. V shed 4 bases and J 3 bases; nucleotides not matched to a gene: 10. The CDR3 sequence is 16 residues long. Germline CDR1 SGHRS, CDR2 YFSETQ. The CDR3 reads CASSPAASGYTDTQYF. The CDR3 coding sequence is TGCGCCAGCAGCCCGGCGGCTAGCGGGTATACAGATACGCAGTATTTT.

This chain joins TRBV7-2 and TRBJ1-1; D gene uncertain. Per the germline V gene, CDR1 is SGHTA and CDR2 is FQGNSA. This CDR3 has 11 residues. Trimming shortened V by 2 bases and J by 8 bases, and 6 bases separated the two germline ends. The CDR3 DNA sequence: TGTGCCAGCAGCTTAATACGAGAAGCTTTCTTT. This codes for CASSLIREAFF.

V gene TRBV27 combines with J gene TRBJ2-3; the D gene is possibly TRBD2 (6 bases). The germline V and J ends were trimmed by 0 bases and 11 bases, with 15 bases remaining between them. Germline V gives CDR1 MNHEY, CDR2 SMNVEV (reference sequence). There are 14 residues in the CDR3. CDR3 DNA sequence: TGTGCCAGCAGTTTATCAATCCGGGAGTGGTGGCAGTATTTT. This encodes CASSLSIREWWQYF.

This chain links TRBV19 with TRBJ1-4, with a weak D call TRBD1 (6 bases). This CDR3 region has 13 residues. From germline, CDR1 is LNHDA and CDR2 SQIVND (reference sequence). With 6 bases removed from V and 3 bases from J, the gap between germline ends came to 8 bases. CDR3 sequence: CASRDSSNEKLFF. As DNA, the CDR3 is TGTGCCAGTAGGGACAGCTCTAATGAAAAACTGTTTTTT.

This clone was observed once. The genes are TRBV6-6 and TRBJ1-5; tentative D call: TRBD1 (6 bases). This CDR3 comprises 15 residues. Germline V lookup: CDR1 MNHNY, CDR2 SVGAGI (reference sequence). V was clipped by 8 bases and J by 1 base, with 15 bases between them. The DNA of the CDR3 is TGTGCCAGCCTCCGAGGGGGGGGGAGCAATCAGCCCCAGCATTTT. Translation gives CASLRGGGSNQPQHF.

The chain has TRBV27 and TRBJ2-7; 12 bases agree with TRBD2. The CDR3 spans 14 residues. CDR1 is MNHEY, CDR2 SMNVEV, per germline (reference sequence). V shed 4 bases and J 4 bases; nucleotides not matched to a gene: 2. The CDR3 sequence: CASSSTSGSYEQYF. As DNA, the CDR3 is TGTGCCAGCAGTTCGACTAGCGGGAGTTACGAGCAGTACTTC.

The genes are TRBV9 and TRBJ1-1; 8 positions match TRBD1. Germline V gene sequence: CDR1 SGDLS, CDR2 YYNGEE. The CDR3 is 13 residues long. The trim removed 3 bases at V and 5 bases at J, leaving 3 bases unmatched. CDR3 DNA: TGTGCCAGCAGCGCCACAGGGGGAACTGAAGCTTTCTTT. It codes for CASSATGGTEAFF.

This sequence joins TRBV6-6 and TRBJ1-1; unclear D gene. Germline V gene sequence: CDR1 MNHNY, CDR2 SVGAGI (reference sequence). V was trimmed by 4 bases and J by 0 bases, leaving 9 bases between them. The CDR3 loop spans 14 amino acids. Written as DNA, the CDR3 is TGTGCCAGCAGTTCCACCTCTTTGAACACTGAAGCTTTCTTT. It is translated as CASSSTSLNTEAFF.

This CDR3 reads CASSIPASNQPQHF. The CDR3 DNA reads as TGTGCCAGTAGTATACCAGCAAGCAATCAGCCCCAGCATTTT. The chain recombines TRBV19 with TRBJ1-5; unclear D gene. This CDR3 is built from 14 residues. V dropped 2 bases and J dropped 1 base, with 6 bases sitting between them. The V gene's germline CDR1 is LNHDA and CDR2 SQIVND (reference sequence).